Listed below are T cell receptor beta chains from one sample, sequenced in a study of CD8 T cells in ankylosing spondylitis. Each CDR3 protein is one row after TCRdb ran MiXCR on the 5' RACE reads. This sample has under 300,000 distinct CDR3 sequences, with roughly 10% found just once. The specimen was blood, either unsorted or a sorted T cell fraction (not recorded which). These TCRs come from a male donor with ankylosing spondylitis or in good health (not recorded which). Each CDR3 is given with its conserved first and last residue. A D gene is named only where the DNA matches it firmly. Only some rows state a clone size, as once, few, many or a class for expanded clones.

V gene	D gene	clone size	J gene	CDR3 DNA	CDR3 protein
TRBV6-5	.	few	TRBJ2-3	TGTGCCAGCAGTTATTCATCGGGAGCGGCAGATACGCAGTATTTT	CASSYSSGAADTQYF
TRBV20-1	TRBD1	many	TRBJ1-5	TGCAGTGCTAGCCTGACAGGGGGATTCAATCAGCCCCAGCATTTT	CSASLTGGFNQPQHF
TRBV27	.	few	TRBJ1-6	TGTGCCAGCAGTTTAAGGGCAGGAGGTAATTCACCCCTCCACTTT	CASSLRAGGNSPLHF
TRBV5-1	.	many	TRBJ1-1	TGCGCCAGCCAGGAGGGGCTTGAAGCTTTCTTT	CASQEGLEAFF
TRBV28	.	.	TRBJ1-5	TGTGCCAGCAGTTTATTCCCCCAGCATTTT	CASSLFPQHF
TRBV5-1	.	many	TRBJ2-1	TGCGCCAGCAGCGGGCTTTTGCGGGGACGTTCCAATGAGCAGTTCTTC	CASSGLLRGRSNEQFF
TRBV25-1	.	many	TRBJ1-4	TGTGCCAGCAGTGAATCTCGAACGGGGCGGGAAAAACTGTTTTTT	CASSESRTGREKLFF
TRBV2	.	.	TRBJ2-3	TGTGCCAGCACCGGAGAGGAGGTCACAGATACGCAGTATTTT	CASTGEEVTDTQYF
TRBV6-2/TRBV6-3	.	few	TRBJ2-7	TGTGCCAGCTGCCAAAACTACGAGCAGTACTTC	CASCQNYEQYF
TRBV7-2	.	.	TRBJ2-5	TGTGCCAGCAGCTTAGGGCCTAGCCAAGAGACCCAGTACTTC	CASSLGPSQETQYF
TRBV5-1	.	many	TRBJ2-5	TGCGCCAGCAGCTTGGCCGGACGCCGGGAGACCCAGTACTTC	CASSLAGRRETQYF
TRBV2	TRBD2	many	TRBJ2-1	TGTGCCAGCAAAAGACTAGCGGATAGGGCAAGTGAGCAGTTCTTC	CASKRLADRASEQFF
TRBV29-1	TRBD1	many	TRBJ2-1	TGCAGCGTAGGACAGGGGTACAATGAGCAGTTCTTC	CSVGQGYNEQFF
TRBV3-1	.	many	TRBJ2-4	TGTGCCAGCAGCCAGGGCACTACTCGGGACATTCAGTACTTC	CASSQGTTRDIQYF
TRBV6-1	.	few	TRBJ1-5	TGTGCCAGCAGTGAACTTCAACGGGGGCAGCCCCAGCATTTT	CASSELQRGQPQHF
TRBV27	.	many	TRBJ2-1	TGTGCCAGCAGTCGGGTCCCGACGTACAATGAGCAGTTCTTC	CASSRVPTYNEQFF
TRBV4-2	.	many	TRBJ2-4	TGTGCCAGCAGACCAGAACCGGCGGCCAAAAACATTCAGTACTTC	CASRPEPAAKNIQYF
TRBV12-3/TRBV12-4	.	many	TRBJ2-7	TGTGCCAGCAGTTTAGCCCTGGGGAAGTCCTACGAGCAGTACTTC	CASSLALGKSYEQYF
TRBV20-1	.	many	TRBJ2-1	TGCAGTGCTAGAGTCCGCCTAGCCAATGAGCAGTTCTTC	CSARVRLANEQFF
TRBV5-1	.	many	TRBJ2-5	TGCGCCAGCAGCTTAGGAACAGGGCGCGAGACCCAGTACTTC	CASSLGTGRETQYF
TRBV20-1	.	many	TRBJ2-1	TGCAGTGCTAGAGATCGGAAGGGGGAGAATTTTCCCAATGAGCAGTTCTTC	CSARDRKGENFPNEQFF
TRBV9	TRBD2	few	TRBJ2-2	TGTGCCAGCAGCGTAGGACTAGCGGGAGGGCAGAACGCGAACACCGGGGAGCTGTTTTTT	CASSVGLAGGQNANTGELFF
TRBV12-3/TRBV12-4	.	many	TRBJ2-2	TGTGCCAGCACCCTCCAGGGTCTGAACACCGGGGAGCTGTTTTTT	CASTLQGLNTGELFF
TRBV4-2	TRBD2	.	TRBJ2-1	TGTGCCAGCAGTTCTGTCGGACTAGCGGGGGCGCCGAGCTCCTACAATGAGCAGTTCTTC	CASSSVGLAGAPSSYNEQFF
TRBV5-1	.	many	TRBJ1-1	TGCGCCAGCAGCTTTGGCTTGGGTGCAACTGAAGCTTTCTTT	CASSFGLGATEAFF
TRBV29-1	TRBD2	many	TRBJ2-3	TGCAGCGTTGAAGGCCAGGGGGGACTAGCGGGACTTAGCACAGATACGCAGTATTTT	CSVEGQGGLAGLSTDTQYF